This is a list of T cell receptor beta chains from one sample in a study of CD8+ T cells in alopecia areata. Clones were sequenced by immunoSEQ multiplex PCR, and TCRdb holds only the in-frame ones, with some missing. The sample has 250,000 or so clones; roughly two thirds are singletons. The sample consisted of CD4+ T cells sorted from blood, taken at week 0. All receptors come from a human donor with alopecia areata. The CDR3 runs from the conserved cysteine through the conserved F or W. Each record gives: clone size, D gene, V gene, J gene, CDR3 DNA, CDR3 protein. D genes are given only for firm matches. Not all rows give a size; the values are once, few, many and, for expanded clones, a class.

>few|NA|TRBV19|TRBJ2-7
TGTGCCAGTAGTATAGTACAGGGTCCCTACGAGCAGTACTTC
CASSIVQGPYEQYF
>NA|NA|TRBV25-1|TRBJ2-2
TGTGCCAGCAGTGGGGCCGGGAACACCGGGGAGCTGTTTTTT
CASSGAGNTGELFF
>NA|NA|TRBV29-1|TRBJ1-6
TGCAGCGTCTGGAAAGTGAGGGGAACCCATAATTCACCCCTCCACTTT
CSVWKVRGTHNSPLHF
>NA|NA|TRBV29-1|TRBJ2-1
TGCAGCGTTGGGCTAGCCGATGAGCAGTTCTTC
CSVGLADEQFF
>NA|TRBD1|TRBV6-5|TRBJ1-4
TGTGCCAGCAGTTACTCAGGGACAGGGCACGAAAAACTGTTTTTT
CASSYSGTGHEKLFF
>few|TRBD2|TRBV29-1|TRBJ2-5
TGCAGCGTTGTCACCTGGGGGGGCCAAGAGACCCAGTACTTC
CSVVTWGGQETQYF
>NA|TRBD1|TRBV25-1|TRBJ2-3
TGTGCCAGCAGTGGCCGACAGGGGATTAGAGATACGCAGTATTTT
CASSGRQGIRDTQYF
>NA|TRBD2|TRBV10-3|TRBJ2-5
TGTGCCATCAGTGAGTCGACAGCGGGAGCCCTCCAAGAGACCCAGTACTTC
CAISESTAGALQETQYF
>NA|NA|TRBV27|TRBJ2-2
TGTGCCAGCAGTTTTTGGAACACCGGGGAGCTGTTTTTT
CASSFWNTGELFF
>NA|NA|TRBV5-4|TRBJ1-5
TGTGCCAGCAGCTTGGAAGGGGACAATCAGCCCCAGCATTTT
CASSLEGDNQPQHF
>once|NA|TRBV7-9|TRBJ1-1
TGTGCCAGCAGCTTAGAGGGAATGAACACTGAAGCTTTCTTT
CASSLEGMNTEAFF
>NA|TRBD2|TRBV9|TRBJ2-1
TGTGCCAGCAGCGTAGCCGGGCTAGCGGGGGAGGTTGAGCAGTTCTTC
CASSVAGLAGEVEQFF
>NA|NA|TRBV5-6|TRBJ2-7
TGTGCCAGCACCTTGGAAGGGGCAGGGGCCTACTACGAGCAGTACTTC
CASTLEGAGAYYEQYF
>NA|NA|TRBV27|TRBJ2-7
TGTGCCAGCAGTTTATACGGCAGCTCCTACGAGCAGTACTTC
CASSLYGSSYEQYF
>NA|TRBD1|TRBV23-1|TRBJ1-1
TGCGCCAGCGGGACAGGGACTTATCGCGCTTTCTTT
CASGTGTYRAFF
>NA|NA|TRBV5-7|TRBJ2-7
TGTGCCAGCAGCCCCCGGGACTTTGGCTCCTACGAGCAGTACTTC
CASSPRDFGSYEQYF
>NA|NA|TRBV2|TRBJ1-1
TGTGCCAGCAGTAGGACAGAAGCGAACACTGAAGCTTTCTTT
CASSRTEANTEAFF
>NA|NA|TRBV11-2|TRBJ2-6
TGTGCCAGCAGCTTGGTTAGGGGTTCTGGGGCCAACGTCCTGACTTTC
CASSLVRGSGANVLTF
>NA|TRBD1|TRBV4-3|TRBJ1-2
TGCGCCAGCAGCCAGACAGGGCATCTAAGCTATGGCTACACCTTC
CASSQTGHLSYGYTF
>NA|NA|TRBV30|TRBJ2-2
TGTGCCTGGGCCCAGGGGACCGGGGAGCTGTTTTTT
CAWAQGTGELFF
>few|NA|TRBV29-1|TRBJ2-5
TGCAGCGTAGGAGACGGCCAAGAGACCCAGTACTTC
CSVGDGQETQYF
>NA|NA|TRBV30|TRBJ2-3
TGTGCCTGGAGATCGGAATGGGATACGCAGTATTTT
CAWRSEWDTQYF
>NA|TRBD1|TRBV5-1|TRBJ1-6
TGCGCCAGCAGCCCCCGGACAGGGGATAATTCACCCCTCCACTTT
CASSPRTGDNSPLHF
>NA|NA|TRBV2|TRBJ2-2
TGTGCCAGCAGTTCGGACAGAAACACCGGGGAGCTGTTTTTT
CASSSDRNTGELFF
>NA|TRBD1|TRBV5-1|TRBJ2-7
TGCGCCAGCAGCTTGGCCGAGGGGACAGGGTCCGAGCAGTACTTC
CASSLAEGTGSEQYF
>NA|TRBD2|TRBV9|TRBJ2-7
TGTGCCAGCAACCGGGCTGGGACTAGTACCTACGAGCAGTACTTC
CASNRAGTSTYEQYF
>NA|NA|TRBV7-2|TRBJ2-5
TGTGCCAGCAGCACCGAGGCTATCTGGGAGACCCAGTACTTC
CASSTEAIWETQYF
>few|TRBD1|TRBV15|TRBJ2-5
TGTGCCACCAGCAGATCCGGGACAGGGCTAGAGACCCAGTACTTC
CATSRSGTGLETQYF
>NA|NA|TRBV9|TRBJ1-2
TGTGCCAGCAGCTCAGCCGGGGGTCAGCTCTATGGCTACACCTTC
CASSSAGGQLYGYTF